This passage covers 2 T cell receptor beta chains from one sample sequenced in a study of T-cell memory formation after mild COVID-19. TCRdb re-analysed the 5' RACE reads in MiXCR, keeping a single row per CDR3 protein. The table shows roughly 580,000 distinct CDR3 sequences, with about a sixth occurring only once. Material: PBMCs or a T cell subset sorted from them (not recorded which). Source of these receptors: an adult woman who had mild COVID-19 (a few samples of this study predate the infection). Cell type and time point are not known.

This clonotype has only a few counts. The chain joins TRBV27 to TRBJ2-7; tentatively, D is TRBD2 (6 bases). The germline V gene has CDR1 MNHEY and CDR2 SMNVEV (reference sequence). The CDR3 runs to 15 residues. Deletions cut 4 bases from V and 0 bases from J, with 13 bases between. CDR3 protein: CASSWMGLSSYEQYF. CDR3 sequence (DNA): TGTGCCAGCAGTTGGATGGGACTCAGCTCCTACGAGCAGTACTTC.

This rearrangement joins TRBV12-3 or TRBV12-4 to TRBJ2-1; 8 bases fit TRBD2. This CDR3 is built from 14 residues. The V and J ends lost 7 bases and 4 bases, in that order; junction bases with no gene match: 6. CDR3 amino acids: CASTAVAGYNEQFF. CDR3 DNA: TGTGCCAGCACAGCGGTAGCGGGGTACAATGAGCAGTTCTTC.